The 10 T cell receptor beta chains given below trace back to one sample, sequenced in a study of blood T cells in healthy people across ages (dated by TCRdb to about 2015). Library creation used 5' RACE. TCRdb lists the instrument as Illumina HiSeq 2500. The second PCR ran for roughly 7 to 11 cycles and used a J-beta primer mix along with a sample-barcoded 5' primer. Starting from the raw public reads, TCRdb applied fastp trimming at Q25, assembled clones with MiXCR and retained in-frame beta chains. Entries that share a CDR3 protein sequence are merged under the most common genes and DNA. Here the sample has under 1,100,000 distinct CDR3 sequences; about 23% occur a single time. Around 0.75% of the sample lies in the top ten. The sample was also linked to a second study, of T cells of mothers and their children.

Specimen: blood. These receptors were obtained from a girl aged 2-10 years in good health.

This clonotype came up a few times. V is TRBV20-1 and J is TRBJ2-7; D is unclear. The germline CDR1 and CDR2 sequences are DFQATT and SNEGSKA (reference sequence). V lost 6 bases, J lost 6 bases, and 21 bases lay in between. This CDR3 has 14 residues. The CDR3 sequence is CSALAPIGFSEQYF. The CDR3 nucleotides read TGCAGTGCCCTTGCTCCGATCGGATTTAGCGAGCAGTACTTC.

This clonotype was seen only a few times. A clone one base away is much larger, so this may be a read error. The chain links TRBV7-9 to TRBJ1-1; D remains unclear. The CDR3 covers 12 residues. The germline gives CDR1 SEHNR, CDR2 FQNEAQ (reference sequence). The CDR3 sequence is CASSFENTGAFF. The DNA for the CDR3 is TGTGCCAGCAGCTTTGAGAACACTGGAGCTTTCTTT.

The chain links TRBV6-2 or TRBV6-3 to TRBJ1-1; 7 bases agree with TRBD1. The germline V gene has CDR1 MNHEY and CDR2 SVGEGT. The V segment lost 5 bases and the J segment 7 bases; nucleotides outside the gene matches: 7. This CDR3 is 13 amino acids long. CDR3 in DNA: TGTGCCAGCAGTAAACAGGGGCGGGTTGAAGCTTTCTTT. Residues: CASSKQGRVEAFF.

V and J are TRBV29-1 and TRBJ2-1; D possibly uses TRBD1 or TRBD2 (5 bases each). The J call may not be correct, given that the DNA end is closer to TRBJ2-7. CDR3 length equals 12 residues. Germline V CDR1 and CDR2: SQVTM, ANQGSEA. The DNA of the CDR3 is TGCAGCGCATCCGGGACCTTCTACGAGCAGTACTTC. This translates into CSASGTFYEQYF.

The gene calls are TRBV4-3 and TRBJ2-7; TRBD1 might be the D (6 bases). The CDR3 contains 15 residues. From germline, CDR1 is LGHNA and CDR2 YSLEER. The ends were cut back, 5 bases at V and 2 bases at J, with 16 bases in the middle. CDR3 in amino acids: CASSSDRSLPYEQYF. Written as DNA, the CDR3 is TGCGCCAGCAGCTCCGACAGGTCCCTCCCCTACGAGCAGTACTTC.

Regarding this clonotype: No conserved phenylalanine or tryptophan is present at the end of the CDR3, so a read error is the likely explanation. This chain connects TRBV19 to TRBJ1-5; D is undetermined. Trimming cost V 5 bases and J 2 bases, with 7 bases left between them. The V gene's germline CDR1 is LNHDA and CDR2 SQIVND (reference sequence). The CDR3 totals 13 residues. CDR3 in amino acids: CASSETRNQPQHL. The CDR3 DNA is TGTGCCAGTAGTGAGACACGCAATCAGCCCCAGCATTTA.

CDR3 nucleotide sequence: TGTGCCAGCAGCTTGCTGGGACTAGCGGACCCATCCTACAATGAGCAGTTCTTC. Encoded protein: CASSLLGLADPSYNEQFF. V and J are TRBV7-6 and TRBJ2-1, with 11 bases aligning to TRBD2. Trimming removed 3 bases from V and 1 base from J; junction bases left unmatched: 8. The CDR3 totals 18 residues. The germline V gene has CDR1 SGHVS and CDR2 FNYEAQ.

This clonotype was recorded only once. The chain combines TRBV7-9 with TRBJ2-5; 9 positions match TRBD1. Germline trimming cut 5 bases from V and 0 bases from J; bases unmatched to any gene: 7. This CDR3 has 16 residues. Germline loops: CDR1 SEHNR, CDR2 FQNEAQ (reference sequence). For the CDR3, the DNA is TGTGCCAGCAGCCCTAGGGGGGACAGGGACCAAGAGACCCAGTACTTC. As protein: CASSPRGDRDQETQYF.

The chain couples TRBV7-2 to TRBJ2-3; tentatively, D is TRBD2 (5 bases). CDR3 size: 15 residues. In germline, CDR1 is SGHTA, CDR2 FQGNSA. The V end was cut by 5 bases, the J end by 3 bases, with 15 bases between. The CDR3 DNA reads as TGTGCCAGCAGCCTTAAAGCGGAACTAACAGATACGCAGTATTTT. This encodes CASSLKAELTDTQYF.

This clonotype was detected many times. CDR3: CASRGGAGELFF. The CDR3 DNA sequence: TGTGCCAGTAGAGGAGGGGCCGGGGAGCTGTTTTTT. V and J are TRBV19 and TRBJ2-2; D possibly corresponds to TRBD2 (6 bases). The V gene's germline CDR1 is LNHDA and CDR2 SQIVND (reference sequence). There are 12 residues in the CDR3. V lost 6 bases and J 6 bases, leaving 8 bases between the germline ends.